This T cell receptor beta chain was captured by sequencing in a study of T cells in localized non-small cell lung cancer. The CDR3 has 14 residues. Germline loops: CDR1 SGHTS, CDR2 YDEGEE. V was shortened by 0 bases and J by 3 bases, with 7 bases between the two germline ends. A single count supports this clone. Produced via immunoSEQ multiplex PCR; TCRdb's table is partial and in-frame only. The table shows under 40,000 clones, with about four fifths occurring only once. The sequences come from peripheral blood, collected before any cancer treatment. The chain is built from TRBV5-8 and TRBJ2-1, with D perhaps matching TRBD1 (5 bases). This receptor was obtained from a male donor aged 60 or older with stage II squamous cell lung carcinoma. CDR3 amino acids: CASSLGTFYNEQFF. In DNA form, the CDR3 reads TGTGCCAGCAGCTTGGGGACATTCTACAATGAGCAGTTCTTC.